The clone carrying this T cell receptor beta chain was observed many times. The sample is drawn from a study of T cells in Graves' hyperthyroidism and ophthalmopathy. Overall study context: Sampling of peripheral blood happened at initial diagnosis, prior to any treatment.

The CDR3 runs to 15 residues. Germline CDR1 is MNHEY and CDR2 is SMNVEV (reference sequence). V lost 5 bases to trimming and J lost 4 bases, with 14 bases between them. Newly diagnosed hyperthyroidism patients aged 18 to 65 years had disease lasting under 2 months. Orbital computed tomography and thyroid ultrasound, together with serum TRAb and thyroxine and clinical symptoms, were used for diagnoses. Regions amplified from RNA transcripts were the TCR beta CDR3 regions. During a first-round RT-PCR of the TCR CDR3, the HTBI primer set was used. A single record per CDR3 protein comes from TCRdb applying MiXCR to the multiplex PCR reads. The data contain some 440,000 distinct CDR3 sequences, less than 20% of them seen just once; the ten biggest clones take up over 7.5%.

The sequence was collected from a woman aged 18-29 years with Graves' hyperthyroidism. Material: blood. The chain has TRBV27 and TRBJ1-4, with a tentative D call TRBD1 (5 bases). The CDR3: CASSPSGAFNEKLFF. As DNA, the CDR3 is TGTGCCAGCAGTCCCTCCGGGGCTTTTAATGAAAAACTGTTTTTT.